Listed here are 28 T cell receptor beta chains from one sample, sequenced in a study of STAT5B mutations in CD4+ large granular lymphocyte leukemia. Assay used: immunoSEQ multiplex PCR; TCRdb lists only in-frame clones, some missing. The data hold 35,000 or so clones, with about 91% observed a single time. Sequenced input: CD4+ T cells from blood buffy coats. The receptors derive from a human donor in good health.

The sample holds a few counts of this clone. J is TRBJ1-1 and V is TRBV9; D is unclear. Per germline, CDR1 SGDLS and CDR2 YYNGEE. CDR3 length: 15 residues. V dropped 0 bases and J dropped 2 bases, with 11 bases sitting between them. This CDR3 reads CASSVGDQVNTEAFF. As DNA, the CDR3 is TGTGCCAGCAGCGTAGGTGATCAGGTTAACACTGAAGCTTTCTTT.

The chain recombines TRBV10-3 with TRBJ2-1; D remains unclear. Deletions cut 4 bases from V and 7 bases from J, with 8 bases between. Germline-derived CDR1 and CDR2 are ENHRY and SYGVKD. This CDR3 is 12 amino acids long. The CDR3 coding sequence is TGTGCCATCAGTGGCGTAGCAAATGAGCAGTTCTTC. Amino acid sequence: CAISGVANEQFF.

This clone was detected a few times. J is TRBJ1-5 and V is TRBV2; the match to TRBD1 covers 8 bases. There are 13 residues in the CDR3. The V gene end was trimmed by 6 bases and the J gene end by 4 bases; junction bases not matched to a gene: 2. The germline V gene has CDR1 SNHLY and CDR2 FYNNEI. CDR3 nucleotide sequence: TGTGCCAGCAGGGGGACAGGTAATCAGCCCCAGCATTTT. Its translation: CASRGTGNQPQHF.

The J gene is TRBJ2-3, the V gene TRBV7-2, with 10 bases lining up with TRBD2. Germline V lookup: CDR1 SGHTA, CDR2 FQGNSA. CDR3 length: 15 amino acids. Trimming at V came to 4 bases and at J to 7 bases, leaving 8 bases not matched to a gene. CDR3 nucleotides: TGTGCCAGCAGCTCTCAGCGGGGGGGTCTACATACGCAGTATTTT. It specifies CASSSQRGGLHTQYF.

V usage is TRBV5-1 and J usage is TRBJ2-5; 7 positions match TRBD1. The CDR3 totals 15 residues. Unmatched junction bases numbered 8, after V lost 5 bases and J lost 1 base. Germline V gives CDR1 SGHRS, CDR2 YFSETQ. The CDR3 nucleotides read TGCGCCAGCAGTGTGACAGGGAAGGTCCAAGAGACCCAGTACTTC. It specifies CASSVTGKVQETQYF.

The chain uses TRBV4-1 and TRBJ2-5; 7 bases are shared with TRBD2. Trimming at V came to 1 base and at J to 3 bases, leaving 5 bases not matched to a gene. Per the germline V gene, CDR1 is MGHRA and CDR2 is YSYEKL. CDR3 length: 15 residues. CDR3 sequence reads: CASSQGASGKETQYF. The CDR3 DNA is TGCGCCAGCAGCCAAGGGGCTAGCGGAAAAGAGACCCAGTACTTC.

This clone was seen just once. The chain carries TRBV12-5 and TRBJ2-6; D call uncertain. V was trimmed by 1 base and J by 0 bases, leaving 10 bases between them. The CDR3 has 17 residues. Looked up from germline, CDR1 is LGHNT and CDR2 is FRNRAP. CDR3: CASGLEVLSSGANVLTF. The CDR3 DNA is TGTGCTAGTGGTTTGGAGGTTCTTTCCTCTGGGGCCAACGTCCTGACTTTC.

Written as DNA, the CDR3 is TGTGCCAGCTCACCCAGGACAGGCCCGGAGCCCCAGCATTTT. It yields the protein CASSPRTGPEPQHF. The rearrangement links TRBV18 to TRBJ1-5; the match to TRBD1 covers 7 bases. The V gene end was trimmed by 3 bases and the J gene end by 8 bases; junction bases not matched to a gene: 7. The CDR3 totals 14 residues. Germline V gene lookup returns CDR1 KGHSH and CDR2 LQKENI.

The CDR3 protein is CAWSPRTGSGNTIYF. The CDR3 DNA is TGTGCCTGGAGTCCCCGGACAGGGTCTGGAAACACCATATATTTT. The chain recombines TRBV30 with TRBJ1-3; 8 bases match TRBD1. CDR3 size: 15 residues. V shed 2 bases and J 1 base; nucleotides not matched to a gene: 4. From germline, CDR1 is GTSNPN and CDR2 SVGIG (reference sequence).

This chain connects TRBV10-1 to TRBJ2-2; 7 nucleotides agree with TRBD1. The ends lost 4 bases at V and 1 base at J; junction bases unmatched: 9. In germline, CDR1 is WNHNN, CDR2 SYGVQD (reference sequence). This CDR3 has 17 residues. CDR3 sequence: CASSGSRTGKNTGELFF. CDR3 bases: TGCGCCAGCAGTGGGAGCCGGACAGGCAAGAACACCGGGGAGCTGTTTTTT.

The gene calls are TRBV19 and TRBJ1-2, with D uncertain. CDR1 is LNHDA, CDR2 SQIVND, per germline (reference sequence). Between the trimmed V and J ends, which lost 4 bases and 4 bases, there was a span of 16 bases. CDR3 length: 15 amino acids. The CDR3 coding sequence is TGTGCCAGTAGTAACCCCCCCGAGGGAATCTATGGCTACACCTTC. Residues: CASSNPPEGIYGYTF.

The chain links TRBV5-1 to TRBJ2-5, with 7 nucleotides matching TRBD2. V lost 0 bases, J lost 1 base, and 3 bases stayed unmatched. The germline V gene has CDR1 SGHRS and CDR2 YFSETQ. The CDR3 sequence is 15 residues long. For the CDR3, the DNA is TGCGCCAGCAGCTTGGGGGGGGGAACCCAAGAGACCCAGTACTTC. It specifies CASSLGGGTQETQYF.

The chain uses TRBV5-8 and TRBJ2-1; D gene unclear. There are 16 residues in the CDR3. CDR1 and CDR2 from the germline V gene are SGHTS and YDEGEE. V lost 2 bases to trimming and J lost 2 bases, with 14 bases between them. CDR3 in DNA: TGTGCCAGCAGCTTTGTCGCCCTGAGCGCCTACAATGAGCAGTTCTTC. It yields the protein CASSFVALSAYNEQFF.

This clone showed up just once. The chain has TRBV6-5 and TRBJ2-4; 9 nucleotides line up with TRBD2. The V gene's germline CDR1 is MNHEY and CDR2 SVGAGI. The CDR3 loop spans 14 amino acids. The V and J ends lost 6 bases and 6 bases, in that order; junction bases with no gene match: 6. The CDR3 region is CASRTGLASNIQYF. The DNA of the CDR3 is TGTGCCAGCAGAACTGGACTAGCGTCAAACATTCAGTACTTC.

The rearrangement joins TRBV6-6 to TRBJ1-3; D is unresolved. The CDR3 sequence is 15 residues long. The V end lost 2 bases, the J end lost 0 bases, and 8 bases lay between the germline ends. CDR1 and CDR2 from the germline V gene are MNHNY and SVGAGI (reference sequence). CDR3 bases: TGTGCCAGCAGTTACGGACGGCTCTCTGGAAACACCATATATTTT. Translating gives CASSYGRLSGNTIYF.

V is TRBV4-2 and J is TRBJ2-5; no definite D call. V shed 2 bases and J shed 2 bases, with 15 bases lying between them. Germline CDR1 reads LGHNA; CDR2 reads YNFKEQ. The CDR3 is made up of 16 amino acids. As DNA, the CDR3 is TGTGCCAGCAGCCAAACCACGCTCCTGCTACAAGAGACCCAGTACTTC. Residues: CASSQTTLLLQETQYF.

The V and J genes are TRBV19 and TRBJ1-2; 7 nucleotides agree with TRBD1. V was pared by 1 base and J by 8 bases, with 7 bases of the junction left unmatched. The CDR3 consists of 14 residues. CDR1 and CDR2 (germline): LNHDA, SQIVND (reference sequence). CDR3 sequence (DNA): TGTGCCAGTAGTATAGTACAGGGGAACGTAGGCTACACCTTC. Encoded protein: CASSIVQGNVGYTF.

CDR3 coding DNA: TGTGCCAGCAGCTCGTTGGGACTAGCGGGAGCCAAAAACATTCAGTACTTC. The encoded protein is CASSSLGLAGAKNIQYF. The gene calls are TRBV9 and TRBJ2-4; TRBD2 agrees at 12 bases. Germline lookup yields CDR1 SGDLS and CDR2 YYNGEE. CDR3 length equals 17 residues. With V trimmed by 4 bases and J by 0 bases, 5 bases remained unmatched. Full variable domain (outside the CDR3, taken from reference TRBV9 and TRBJ2-4): DSGVTQTPKHLITATGQRVTLRCSPRSGDLSVYWYQQSLDQGLQFLIQYYNGEERAKGNILERFSAQQFPDLHSELNLSSLELGDSALYFCASSSLGLAGAKNIQYFGAGTRLSVL.

This rearrangement joins TRBV7-2 to TRBJ2-7; no reliable D call. Germline CDR1 reads SGHTA; CDR2 reads FQGNSA. The CDR3 runs 16 residues. Trimming took off 2 bases at V and 2 bases at J, with 16 bases between the two ends. CDR3 in amino acids: CASSLSVWQTAYEQYF. As DNA, the CDR3 is TGTGCCAGCAGCTTATCTGTTTGGCAAACCGCCTACGAGCAGTACTTC. Full variable domain (rest looked up from reference TRBV7-2 and TRBJ2-7): GAGVSQSPSNKVTEKGKDVELRCDPISGHTALYWYRQSLGQGLEFLIYFQGNSAPDKSGLPSDRFSAERTGGSVSTLTIQRTQQEDSAVYLCASSLSVWQTAYEQYFGPGTRLTVT.

This chain connects TRBV28 to TRBJ2-5; 8 bases are shared with TRBD2. This CDR3 contains 14 residues. Losses at the gene ends were 4 bases for V and 4 bases for J; bases not matched to a gene: 5. CDR1 and CDR2 (germline): MDHEN, SYDVKM. In DNA form, the CDR3 reads TGTGCCAGCAGTTCGGGGGGGGCGGGAGAGACCCAGTACTTC. It encodes CASSSGGAGETQYF.

The V gene is TRBV5-1, the J gene TRBJ2-1, with a weak D call TRBD2 (5 bases). Germline-derived CDR1 and CDR2 are SGHRS and YFSETQ. This CDR3 is built from 12 residues. The V end lost 0 bases, the J end lost 7 bases, and 5 bases lay between the germline ends. This chain's CDR3 is CASSLGGNEQFF. The CDR3 nucleotides are TGCGCCAGCAGCTTGGGAGGGAATGAGCAGTTCTTC.

V usage is TRBV18 and J usage is TRBJ1-1; D uncertain. CDR3 size: 13 residues. Trimming pared 6 bases from V and 7 bases from J, leaving 15 bases between. Germline V gives CDR1 KGHSH, CDR2 LQKENI. This chain's CDR3 is CASSLQVNGEAFF. In nucleotides, the CDR3 is TGTGCCAGCTCGTTGCAGGTTAATGGTGAAGCTTTCTTT.

The rearrangement joins TRBV5-1 to TRBJ2-1; 12 bases are a match to TRBD2. Per germline, CDR1 SGHRS and CDR2 YFSETQ. Trimming removed 0 bases from V and 7 bases from J; junction bases left unmatched: 14. The CDR3 contains 19 residues. For the CDR3, the DNA is TGCGCCAGCAGCTTGGCAGGACTAGCGGGGCCCCCGTCCGTTAATGAGCAGTTCTTC. This codes for CASSLAGLAGPPSVNEQFF.

The chain has TRBV28 and TRBJ1-2; 9 positions match TRBD1. Germline V lookup: CDR1 MDHEN, CDR2 SYDVKM. The V segment lost 5 bases and the J segment 1 base; nucleotides outside the gene matches: 8. This CDR3 spans 16 amino acids. CDR3 nucleotides: TGTGCCAGCAGTATGGACAGGGGTTATTTTAACTATGGCTACACCTTC. Residues: CASSMDRGYFNYGYTF.

The CDR3 DNA is TGTGCCAGCAGCCCTATACGCGGGAACAATGAGCAGTTCTTC. This codes for CASSPIRGNNEQFF. The chain carries TRBV7-2 and TRBJ2-1; weak D call: TRBD2 (6 bases). CDR3 size: 14 residues. The V end lost 5 bases, the J end lost 5 bases, and 13 bases lay between the germline ends. Germline lookup yields CDR1 SGHTA and CDR2 FQGNSA.

The V call is TRBV14, the J call TRBJ1-2; 8 bases line up with TRBD1. Losses at the gene ends were 2 bases for V and 8 bases for J; bases not matched to a gene: 19. From germline, CDR1 is SGHDN and CDR2 FVKESK. The CDR3 runs to 18 residues. The CDR3 loop is CASSQMLGQGNFAYGYTF. The CDR3 coding sequence is TGTGCCAGCAGCCAAATGCTCGGACAGGGCAATTTCGCGTACGGCTACACCTTC.

CDR3: CACLGSPGSLYEQYF. The CDR3 DNA is TGTGCCTGCCTTGGGTCTCCAGGGAGTCTCTACGAGCAGTACTTC. This sequence joins TRBV30 and TRBJ2-7; D possibly uses TRBD1 or TRBD2 (5 bases each). Germline V lookup: CDR1 GTSNPN, CDR2 SVGIG (reference sequence). V dropped 6 bases and J dropped 3 bases, with 21 bases sitting between them. This CDR3 is 15 amino acids long. Using reference TRBV30 and TRBJ2-7 for the parts outside the CDR3, the full variable domain is SQTIHQWPATLVQPVGSPLSLECTVEGTSNPNLYWYRQAAGRGLQLLFYSVGIGQISSEVPQNLSASRPQDRQFILSSKKLLLSDSGFYLCACLGSPGSLYEQYFGPGTRLTVT.

The chain is built from TRBV13 and TRBJ1-2, with 12 bases aligning to TRBD1. V shed 3 bases, J shed 5 bases, and the junction held 7 bases outside the gene matches. Germline V CDR1 and CDR2: PRHDT, FYEKMQ (reference sequence). This CDR3 comprises 16 residues. CDR3 region: CASSFHGTGGRYGYTF. CDR3 in DNA: TGTGCCAGCAGCTTCCATGGGACAGGGGGCCGGTATGGCTACACCTTC. Using reference TRBV13 and TRBJ1-2 for the parts outside the CDR3, the full variable domain is AAGVIQSPRHLIKEKRETATLKCYPIPRHDTVYWYQQGPGQDPQFLISFYEKMQSDKGSIPDRFSAQQFSDYHSELNMSSLELGDSALYFCASSFHGTGGRYGYTFGSGTRLTVV.